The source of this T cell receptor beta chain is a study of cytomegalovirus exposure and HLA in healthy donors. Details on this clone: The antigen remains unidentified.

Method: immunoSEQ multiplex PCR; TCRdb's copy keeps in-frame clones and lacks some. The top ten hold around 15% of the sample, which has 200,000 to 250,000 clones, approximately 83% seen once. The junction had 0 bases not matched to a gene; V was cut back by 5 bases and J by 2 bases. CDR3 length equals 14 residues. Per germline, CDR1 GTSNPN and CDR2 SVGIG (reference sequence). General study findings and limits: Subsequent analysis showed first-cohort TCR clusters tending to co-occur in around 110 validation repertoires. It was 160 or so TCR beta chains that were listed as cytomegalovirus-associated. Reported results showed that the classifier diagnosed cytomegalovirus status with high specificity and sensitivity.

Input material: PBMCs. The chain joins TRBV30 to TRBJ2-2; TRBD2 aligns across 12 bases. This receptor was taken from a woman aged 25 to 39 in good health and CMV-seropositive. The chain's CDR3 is CAWGLAGNTGELFF. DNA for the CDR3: TGTGCCTGGGGACTAGCGGGAAACACCGGGGAGCTGTTTTTT.